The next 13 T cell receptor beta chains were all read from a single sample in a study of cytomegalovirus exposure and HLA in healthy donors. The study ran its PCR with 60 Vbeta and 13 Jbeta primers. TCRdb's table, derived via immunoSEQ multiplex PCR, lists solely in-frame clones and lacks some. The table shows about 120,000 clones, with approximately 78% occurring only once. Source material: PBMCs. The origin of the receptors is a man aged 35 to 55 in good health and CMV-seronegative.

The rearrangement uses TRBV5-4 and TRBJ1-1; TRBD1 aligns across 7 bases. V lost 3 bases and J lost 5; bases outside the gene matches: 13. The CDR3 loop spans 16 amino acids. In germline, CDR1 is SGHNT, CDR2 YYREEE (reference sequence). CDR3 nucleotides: TGTGCCAGCAGCTATCCTGGCAGGGGGAAGGTTACTGAAGCTTTCTTT. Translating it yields CASSYPGRGKVTEAFF. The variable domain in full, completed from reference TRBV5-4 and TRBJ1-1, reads ETGVTQSPTHLIKTRGQQVTLRCSSQSGHNTVSWYQQALGQGPQFIFQYYREEENGRGNFPPRFSGLQFPNYSSELNVNALELDDSALYLCASSYPGRGKVTEAFFGQGTRLTVV.

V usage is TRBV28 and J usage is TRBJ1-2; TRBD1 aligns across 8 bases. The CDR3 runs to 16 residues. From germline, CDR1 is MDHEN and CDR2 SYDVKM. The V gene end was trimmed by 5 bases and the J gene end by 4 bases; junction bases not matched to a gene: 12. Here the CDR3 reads CASSHNSGGAGYGYTF. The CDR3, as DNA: TGTGCCAGCAGTCACAACTCAGGGGGCGCGGGCTATGGCTACACCTTC.

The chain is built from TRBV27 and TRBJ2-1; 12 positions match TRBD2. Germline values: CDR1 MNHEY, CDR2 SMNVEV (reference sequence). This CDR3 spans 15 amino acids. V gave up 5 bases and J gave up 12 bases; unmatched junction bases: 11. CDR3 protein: CASSPPTSGSTGQFF. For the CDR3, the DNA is TGTGCCAGCAGTCCCCCGACTAGCGGGAGCACCGGGCAGTTCTTC.

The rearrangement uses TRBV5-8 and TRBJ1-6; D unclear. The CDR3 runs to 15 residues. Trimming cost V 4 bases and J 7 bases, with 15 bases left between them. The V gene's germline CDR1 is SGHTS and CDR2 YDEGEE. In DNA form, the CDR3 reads TGTGCCAGCAGCCTGGAGAGGGATACCAATTCACCCCTCCACTTT. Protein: CASSLERDTNSPLHF. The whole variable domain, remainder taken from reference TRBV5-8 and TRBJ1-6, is EAGVTQSPTHLIKTRGQQATLRCSPISGHTSVYWYQQALGLGLQFLLWYDEGEERNRGNFPPRFSGRQFPNYSSELNVNALELEDSALYLCASSLERDTNSPLHFGNGTRLTVT.

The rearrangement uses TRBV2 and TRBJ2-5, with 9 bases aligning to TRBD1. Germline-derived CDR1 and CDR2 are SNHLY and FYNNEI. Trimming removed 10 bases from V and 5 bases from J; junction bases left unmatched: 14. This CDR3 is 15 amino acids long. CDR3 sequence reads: CATKDRGTPGETQYF. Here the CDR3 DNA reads TGTGCCACCAAGGACAGGGGCACCCCGGGGGAGACCCAGTACTTC.

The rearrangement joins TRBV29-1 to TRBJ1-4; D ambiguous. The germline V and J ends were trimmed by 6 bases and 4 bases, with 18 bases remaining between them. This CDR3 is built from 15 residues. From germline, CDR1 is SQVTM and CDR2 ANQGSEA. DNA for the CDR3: TGCAGCGTCAAAACTACGGAGGGCAGTAATGAAAAACTGTTTTTT. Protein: CSVKTTEGSNEKLFF.

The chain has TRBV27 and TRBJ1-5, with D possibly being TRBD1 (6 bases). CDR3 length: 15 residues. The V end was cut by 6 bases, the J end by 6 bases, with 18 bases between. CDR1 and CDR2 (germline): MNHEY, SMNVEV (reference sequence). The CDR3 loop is CASRPTGKGSQPQHF. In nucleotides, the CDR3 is TGTGCCAGCAGACCTACAGGGAAGGGGAGTCAGCCCCAGCATTTT.

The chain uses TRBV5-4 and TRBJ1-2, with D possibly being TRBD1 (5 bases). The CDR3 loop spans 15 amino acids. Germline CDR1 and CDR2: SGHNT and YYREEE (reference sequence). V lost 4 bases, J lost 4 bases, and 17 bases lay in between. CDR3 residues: CASSPHLGGIYGYTF. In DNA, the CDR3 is TGTGCCAGCAGCCCCCACTTGGGGGGTATCTATGGCTACACCTTC.

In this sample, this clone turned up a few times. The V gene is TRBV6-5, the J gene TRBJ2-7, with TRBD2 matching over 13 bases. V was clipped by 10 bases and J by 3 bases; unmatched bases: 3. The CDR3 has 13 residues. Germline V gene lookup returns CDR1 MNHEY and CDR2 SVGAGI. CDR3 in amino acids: CATRTSGGYEQYF. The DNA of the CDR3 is TGTGCCACAAGGACTAGCGGGGGCTACGAGCAGTACTTC.

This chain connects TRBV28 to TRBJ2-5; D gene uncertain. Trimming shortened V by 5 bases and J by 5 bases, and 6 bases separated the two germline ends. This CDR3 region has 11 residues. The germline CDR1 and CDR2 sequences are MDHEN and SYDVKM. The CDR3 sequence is CASSPRETQYF. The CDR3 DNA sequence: TGTGCCAGCAGTCCCCGGGAGACCCAGTACTTC.

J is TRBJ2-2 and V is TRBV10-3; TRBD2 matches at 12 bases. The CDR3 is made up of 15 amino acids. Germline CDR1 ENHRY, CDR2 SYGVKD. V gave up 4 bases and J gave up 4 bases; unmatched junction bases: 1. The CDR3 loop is CAISGLAGVTGELFF. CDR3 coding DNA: TGTGCCATCAGTGGACTAGCGGGGGTCACCGGGGAGCTGTTTTTT.

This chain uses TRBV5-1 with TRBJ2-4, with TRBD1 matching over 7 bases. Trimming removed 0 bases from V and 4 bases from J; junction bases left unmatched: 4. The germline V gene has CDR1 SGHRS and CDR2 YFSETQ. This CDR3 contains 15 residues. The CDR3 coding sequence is TGCGCCAGCAGCTTGGACGGGACAGCTAAAAACATTCAGTACTTC. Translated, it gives CASSLDGTAKNIQYF.

The CDR3 DNA reads as TGTGCCAGCAGGACTAGCGGTGGGGAGACGCAGTATTTT. Its protein is CASRTSGGETQYF. The chain couples TRBV25-1 to TRBJ2-3; 9 bases line up with TRBD2. Germline V gene sequence: CDR1 MGHDK, CDR2 SYGVNS. J was trimmed by 9 bases and V by 6 bases; bases with no gene match: 7. CDR3 length: 13 amino acids.